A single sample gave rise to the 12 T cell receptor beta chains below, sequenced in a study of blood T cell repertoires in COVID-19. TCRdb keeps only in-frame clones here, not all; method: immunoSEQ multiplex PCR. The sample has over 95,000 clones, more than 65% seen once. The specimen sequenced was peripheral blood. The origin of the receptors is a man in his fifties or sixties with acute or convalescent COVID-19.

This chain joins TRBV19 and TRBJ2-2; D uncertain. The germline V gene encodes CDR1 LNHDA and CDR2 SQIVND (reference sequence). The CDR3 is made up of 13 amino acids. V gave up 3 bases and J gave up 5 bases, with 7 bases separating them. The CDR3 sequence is CASSILQTGELFF. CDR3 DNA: TGTGCCAGTAGTATTCTCCAGACCGGGGAGCTGTTTTTT.

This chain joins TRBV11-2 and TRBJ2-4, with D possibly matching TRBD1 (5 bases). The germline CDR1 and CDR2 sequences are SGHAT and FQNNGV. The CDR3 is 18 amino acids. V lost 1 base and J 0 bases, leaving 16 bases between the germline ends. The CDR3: CASSLVRLGEVAKNIQYF. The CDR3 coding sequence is TGTGCCAGCAGCTTAGTGAGGTTAGGGGAAGTAGCCAAAAACATTCAGTACTTC. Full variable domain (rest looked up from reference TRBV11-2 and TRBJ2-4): EAGVAQSPRYKIIEKRQSVAFWCNPISGHATLYWYQQILGQGPKLLIQFQNNGVVDDSQLPKDRFSAERLKGVDSTLKIQPAKLEDSAVYLCASSLVRLGEVAKNIQYFGAGTRLSVL.

DNA for the CDR3: TGTGCCAGCAGTGAAGTGGCGGTAGCGGGGGGCCCCTACGAGCAGTACGTC. It yields the protein CASSEVAVAGGPYEQYV. The genes are TRBV6-1 and TRBJ2-7, with 10 positions matching TRBD2. The CDR3 is 17 amino acids. The V and J ends lost 1 base and 2 bases, in that order; junction bases with no gene match: 8. CDR1 is MNHNS and CDR2 is SASEGT in the germline V gene.

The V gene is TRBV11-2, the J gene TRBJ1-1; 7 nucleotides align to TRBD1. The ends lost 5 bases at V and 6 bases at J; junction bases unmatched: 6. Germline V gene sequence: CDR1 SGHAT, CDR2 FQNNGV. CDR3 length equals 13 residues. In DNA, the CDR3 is TGTGCCAGCAGCCCAACGCAGGGGGCTGAAGCTTTCTTT. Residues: CASSPTQGAEAFF.

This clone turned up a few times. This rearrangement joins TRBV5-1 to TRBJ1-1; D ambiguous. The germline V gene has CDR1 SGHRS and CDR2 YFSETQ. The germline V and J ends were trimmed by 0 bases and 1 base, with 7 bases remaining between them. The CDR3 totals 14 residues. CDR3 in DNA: TGCGCCAGCAGCTTGGCACAGTCGAACACTGAAGCTTTCTTT. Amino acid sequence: CASSLAQSNTEAFF.

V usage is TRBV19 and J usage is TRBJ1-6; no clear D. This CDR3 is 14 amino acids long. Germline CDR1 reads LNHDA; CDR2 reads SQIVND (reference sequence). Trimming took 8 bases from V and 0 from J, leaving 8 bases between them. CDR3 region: CASLGSSYNSPLHF. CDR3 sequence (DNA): TGTGCCAGTCTTGGGAGCTCCTATAATTCACCCCTCCACTTT.

CDR3 loop: CASSAGTGPYEQYV. Here the CDR3 DNA reads TGTGCCAGCAGTGCCGGGACAGGGCCGTACGAGCAGTACGTC. This chain joins TRBV2 and TRBJ2-7; TRBD1 aligns across 9 bases. Germline assignment: CDR1 SNHLY and CDR2 FYNNEI. CDR3 length equals 14 residues. V trimming: 4 bases; J trimming: 4 bases; junction bases outside the gene matches: 5.

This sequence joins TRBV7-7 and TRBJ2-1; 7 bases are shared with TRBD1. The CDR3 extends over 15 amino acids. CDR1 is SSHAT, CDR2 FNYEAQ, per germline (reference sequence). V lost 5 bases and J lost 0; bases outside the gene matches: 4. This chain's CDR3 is CASSHGQASYNEQFF. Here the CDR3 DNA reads TGTGCCAGCAGCCACGGACAGGCCTCCTACAATGAGCAGTTCTTC.

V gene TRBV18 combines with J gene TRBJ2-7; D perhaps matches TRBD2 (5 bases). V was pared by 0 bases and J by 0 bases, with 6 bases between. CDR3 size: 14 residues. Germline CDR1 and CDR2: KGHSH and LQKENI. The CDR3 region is CASSPPGSSYEQYF. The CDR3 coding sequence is TGTGCCAGCTCACCACCAGGGAGCTCCTACGAGCAGTACTTC.

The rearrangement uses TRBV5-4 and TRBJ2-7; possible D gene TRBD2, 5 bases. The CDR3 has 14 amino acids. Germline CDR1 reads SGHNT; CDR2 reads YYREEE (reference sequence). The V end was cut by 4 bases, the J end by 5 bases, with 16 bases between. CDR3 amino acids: CASSIPGMSNEQYV. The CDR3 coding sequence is TGTGCCAGCAGCATCCCGGGAATGTCAAACGAGCAGTACGTC.

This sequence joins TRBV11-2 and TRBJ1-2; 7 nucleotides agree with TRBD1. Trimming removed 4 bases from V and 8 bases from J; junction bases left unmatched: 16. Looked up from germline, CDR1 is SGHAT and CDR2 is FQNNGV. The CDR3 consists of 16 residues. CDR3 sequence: CASSWKPGQPLVGYTF. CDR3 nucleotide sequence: TGTGCCAGCAGCTGGAAACCGGGACAGCCACTTGTGGGCTACACCTTC.

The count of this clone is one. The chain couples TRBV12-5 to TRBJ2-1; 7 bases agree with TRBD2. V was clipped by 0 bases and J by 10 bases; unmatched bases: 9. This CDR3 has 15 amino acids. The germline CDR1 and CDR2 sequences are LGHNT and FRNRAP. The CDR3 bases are TGTGCTAGTGGTTTGGTACTGTCGGGGGGAGGGGAGCAGTTCTTC. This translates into CASGLVLSGGGEQFF.